Shown below are 24 T cell receptor beta chains from a single sample sequenced in a study of T cells in Graves' hyperthyroidism and ophthalmopathy. RNA transcripts provided the source from which TCR beta CDR3 regions were amplified. HTBI primers were employed in a first-round RT-PCR of the TCR CDR3. From the multiplex PCR reads, TCRdb called clonotypes with MiXCR, one entry per CDR3 protein. The profile shows 730,000 or so distinct CDR3 sequences, approximately 18% of them singletons. The sample consisted of blood. These receptors were obtained from a woman aged 50 to 65 with Graves' hyperthyroidism that later progressed to Graves' ophthalmopathy.

Regarding this clonotype: A much larger clone differs from this one at a single base, so this may be a read error. The chain recombines TRBV11-3 with TRBJ1-3; D is ambiguous. This CDR3 comprises 15 residues. Germline V gives CDR1 SGHNT, CDR2 YENEEA. Trimming pared 2 bases from V and 4 bases from J, leaving 12 bases between. CDR3 in amino acids: CASSLRGYLGNTIYF. Here the CDR3 DNA reads TGTGCCAGCAGCTTAAGAGGGTATTTGGGAAACACCATATATTTT.

This chain links TRBV20-1 with TRBJ1-3, with TRBD1 matching 11 bases. Germline V CDR1 and CDR2: DFQATT, SNEGSKA (reference sequence). The CDR3 has 15 amino acids. Unmatched junction bases numbered 4, after V lost 5 bases and J lost 1 base. The CDR3 spells CSAGTGGFSGNTIYF. The CDR3 bases are TGCAGTGCTGGGACAGGGGGTTTTTCTGGAAACACCATATATTTT.

This sequence joins TRBV7-9 and TRBJ2-2; 10 bases line up with TRBD1. The CDR3 has 16 residues. Germline trimming cut 5 bases from V and 7 bases from J; bases unmatched to any gene: 10. The germline V gene has CDR1 SEHNR and CDR2 FQNEAQ (reference sequence). The CDR3 loop is CASSVPGQGMNGELFF. CDR3 bases: TGTGCCAGCAGCGTACCGGGACAGGGGATGAACGGGGAGCTGTTTTTT.

The chain carries TRBV19 and TRBJ1-5, with TRBD1 matching over 7 bases. Germline V gene data show CDR1 as LNHDA and CDR2 as SQIVND (reference sequence). After removal of 3 bases from V and 5 bases from J, the junction contained 4 bases not matched to a gene. The CDR3 totals 14 residues. The CDR3 loop is CASSIYRGDQPQHF. In DNA, the CDR3 is TGTGCCAGTAGTATCTACAGGGGTGATCAGCCCCAGCATTTT.

The V gene is TRBV4-2, the J gene TRBJ1-1, with D tentatively TRBD1 (6 bases). Deletions cut 3 bases from V and 5 bases from J, with 13 bases between. Germline V gene sequence: CDR1 LGHNA, CDR2 YNFKEQ. The CDR3 length is 14 residues. The CDR3 region has the DNA TGTGCCAGCAGCCATGAGACAGGAGGGACTGAAGCTTTCTTT. Translated: CASSHETGGTEAFF.

As to this clonotype: A read error may be the cause here, since a much bigger clone is one base away. The chain has TRBV3-1 and TRBJ1-2; perhaps TRBD1 as D (5 bases). Germline CDR1 and CDR2: LGHDT and YNNKEL (reference sequence). The CDR3 spans 14 residues. This CDR3 is CANSPRQKYGGYTF. DNA for the CDR3: TGTGCCAACAGCCCCCGACAGAAATATGGGGGCTACACCTTC.

This clonotype was counted ten times or more. The V call is TRBV2, the J call TRBJ2-2; possible D gene TRBD1, 5 bases. Germline CDR1 reads SNHLY; CDR2 reads FYNNEI. With 4 bases removed from V and 4 bases from J, the gap between germline ends came to 10 bases. CDR3 size: 14 residues. The CDR3 here is CASSALGRTGELFF. For the CDR3, the DNA is TGTGCCAGCAGTGCTCTGGGGCGCACCGGGGAGCTGTTTTTT.

This chain joins TRBV7-3 and TRBJ2-5; D gene uncertain. Germline CDR1 is SGHTA and CDR2 is FQGTGA. The CDR3 has 13 amino acids. V was pared by 4 bases and J by 5 bases, with 11 bases between. CDR3 protein: CASSSLPMETQYF. For the CDR3, the DNA is TGTGCCAGCAGCTCATTACCGATGGAGACCCAGTACTTC.

This clonotype was seen more than once but under ten times. This chain uses TRBV20-1 with TRBJ1-4; 7 bases fit TRBD1. CDR3 length equals 16 residues. Germline V CDR1 and CDR2: DFQATT, SNEGSKA (reference sequence). The trim removed 2 bases at V and 6 bases at J, leaving 12 bases unmatched. CDR3 amino acids: CSARPPDRARYEKLFF. In DNA, the CDR3 is TGCAGTGCTAGACCACCTGACAGGGCCAGATATGAAAAACTGTTTTTT.

The V gene is TRBV9, the J gene TRBJ2-1; 7 nucleotides match TRBD2. J gave up 2 bases and V 0 bases, and 11 bases lay outside the gene matches. This CDR3 is 18 amino acids long. Germline CDR1 reads SGDLS; CDR2 reads YYNGEE. The CDR3 nucleotides are TGTGCCAGCAGCGTAGCCGCCTCAAGCGGGACCGCCTACAATGAGCAGTTCTTC. It codes for CASSVAASSGTAYNEQFF.

This clonotype was seen more than once but under ten times. The V call is TRBV20-1, the J call TRBJ2-7; TRBD1 aligns across 8 bases. Germline lookup yields CDR1 DFQATT and CDR2 SNEGSKA (reference sequence). The CDR3 extends over 14 amino acids. V dropped 3 bases and J dropped 3; count of bases not matched to a gene: 7. As DNA, the CDR3 is TGCAGTGCTAGGGTCTCAGGGGGCGTCTACGAGCAGTACTTC. Translated, it gives CSARVSGGVYEQYF.

In this sample, this clonotype turned up many times. The V gene is TRBV28, the J gene TRBJ1-2; D is possibly TRBD1 (5 bases). V lost 3 bases and J lost 4, with 9 bases in between. The CDR3 sequence is 13 residues long. Germline V lookup: CDR1 MDHEN, CDR2 SYDVKM. CDR3 in DNA: TGTGCCAGCAGTTTGACAGATTCCTATGGCTACACCTTC. This gives the protein CASSLTDSYGYTF.

The chain's CDR3 is CASSLVGGAHEKLFF. The CDR3 DNA reads TGTGCCAGCAGCTTGGTGGGGGGGGCGCATGAAAAACTGTTTTTT. This chain joins TRBV7-8 and TRBJ1-4; D perhaps matches TRBD1 (6 bases). The CDR3 is 15 amino acids. Per germline, CDR1 SGHVS and CDR2 FQNEAQ. Trimming shortened V by 3 bases and J by 6 bases, and 14 bases separated the two germline ends.

Many counts were recorded for this clonotype. This chain connects TRBV24-1 to TRBJ2-7; 8 bases line up with TRBD1. The CDR3 sequence is 13 residues long. CDR1 and CDR2 (germline): KGHDR, SFDVKD. V was clipped by 3 bases and J by 8 bases; unmatched bases: 5. The CDR3 DNA sequence: TGTGCCACCAGTGATGGGACAGGATCACAGCAGTACTTC. Protein: CATSDGTGSQQYF.

This clonotype was counted at least ten times. V gene TRBV30 combines with J gene TRBJ2-3; 7 bases map to TRBD2. Losses at the gene ends were 2 bases for V and 5 bases for J; bases not matched to a gene: 10. This CDR3 comprises 15 residues. Germline CDR1 GTSNPN, CDR2 SVGIG (reference sequence). The CDR3 DNA is TGTGCCTGGAGTCGGGGACTAAGCGGTATAGATACGCAGTATTTT. Residues: CAWSRGLSGIDTQYF.

This clonotype has a handful of counts. The chain joins TRBV20-1 to TRBJ2-5, with TRBD2 identical over 9 bases. The CDR3 is made up of 15 amino acids. Germline V gene data show CDR1 as DFQATT and CDR2 as SNEGSKA (reference sequence). J was trimmed by 7 bases and V by 2 bases; bases with no gene match: 11. The CDR3 sequence is CSARRLAGPPWTQYF. The CDR3 nucleotides are TGCAGTGCTAGAAGGCTAGCGGGGCCCCCTTGGACCCAGTACTTC.

This clonotype was counted at least ten times. The V and J genes are TRBV18 and TRBJ2-7, with TRBD2 identical over 11 bases. The CDR3 has 16 amino acids. CDR1 is KGHSH, CDR2 LQKENI, per germline. V was clipped by 2 bases and J by 10 bases; unmatched bases: 13. CDR3 residues: CASSPGLAGNLREQYF. CDR3 nucleotides: TGTGCCAGCTCACCAGGACTAGCGGGTAACTTACGAGAACAGTACTTC. Using reference TRBV18 and TRBJ2-7 for the parts outside the CDR3, the full variable domain is NAGVMQNPRHLVRRRGQEARLRCSPMKGHSHVYWYRQLPEEGLKFMVYLQKENIIDESGMPKERFSAEFPKEGPSILRIQQVVRGDSAAYFCASSPGLAGNLREQYFGPGTRLTVT.

The chain couples TRBV24-1 to TRBJ2-1; the D is unclear. The CDR3 totals 15 residues. Germline-derived CDR1 and CDR2 are KGHDR and SFDVKD. Trimming took off 4 bases at V and 3 bases at J, with 12 bases between the two ends. This chain's CDR3 is CATSDPDGNYNEQFF. CDR3 bases: TGTGCCACCAGTGACCCGGACGGTAACTACAATGAGCAGTTCTTC.

The chain links TRBV19 to TRBJ2-3, with D possibly being TRBD2 (6 bases). Germline values: CDR1 LNHDA, CDR2 SQIVND (reference sequence). CDR3 length equals 15 residues. Trimming stripped 4 bases from V and 5 bases from J, with 16 bases between. CDR3 in amino acids: CASSSGAAEGDTQYF. DNA for the CDR3: TGTGCCAGTAGTAGCGGGGCAGCGGAGGGAGATACGCAGTATTTT.

The chain carries TRBV29-1 and TRBJ2-3; the D is unclear. Germline CDR1 and CDR2: SQVTM and ANQGSEA. CDR3 length: 13 residues. V shed 3 bases and J shed 0 bases, with 7 bases lying between them. As DNA, the CDR3 is TGCAGCGTTGAGAGACACAGCACAGATACGCAGTATTTT. This sequence encodes CSVERHSTDTQYF.

V is TRBV11-3 and J is TRBJ2-3; 11 bases are shared with TRBD1. Looked up from germline, CDR1 is SGHNT and CDR2 is YENEEA. V shed 5 bases and J 4 bases; nucleotides not matched to a gene: 8. The CDR3 has 16 amino acids. The DNA for the CDR3 is TGTGCCAGCAGCGCACCGGGACAGGGGGTAGCAGATACGCAGTATTTT. This translates into CASSAPGQGVADTQYF.

In its sample, this clonotype was seen many times. The J gene is TRBJ2-1, the V gene TRBV3-1, with 7 bases lining up with TRBD1. From germline, CDR1 is LGHDT and CDR2 YNNKEL (reference sequence). The CDR3 runs to 17 residues. V lost 3 bases and J lost 0; bases outside the gene matches: 8. CDR3 bases: TGTGCCAGCAGCCATCAGACAGGGACGGGCTCCTACAATGAGCAGTTCTTC. As protein: CASSHQTGTGSYNEQFF.

Turning to this clonotype: This may stem from a read error, because a much larger clone lies one nucleotide away. The chain uses TRBV5-1 and TRBJ2-7; D may be TRBD2 (5 bases). This CDR3 spans 14 amino acids. Trimming left V 4 bases short and J 10 bases short, with 21 bases between. Germline V lookup: CDR1 SGHRS, CDR2 YFSETQ. CDR3 sequence reads: CASSGSQELGEQYF. CDR3 DNA: TGCGCCAGCAGCGGCTCGCAGGAACTAGGTGAACAGTACTTC.

Worth noting for this clonotype: At one end the junction does not follow the germline gene, possibly because of a read error. This chain links TRBV6-1 with TRBJ2-5; TRBD1 matches 9 bases. CDR1 is MNHNS and CDR2 is SASEGT in the germline V gene. The CDR3 runs 13 residues. CDR3 sequence reads: CVSRDRVNSAQYF. CDR3 nucleotides: TGTGTCAGCAGGGACAGGGTGAATTCGGCCCAGTACTTC.